This TCR beta chain was found in a study of blood T cell repertoires in COVID-19. On the study more broadly: PBMCs, B-cell-depleted T cells, or T cells provided the cDNA or gDNA that made up the material.

Original analysis: Quantification of nucleated cells was approximated via reference gene primer amplification. Profiling relied on immunoSEQ multiplex PCR, and the TCRdb table lists in-frame clones only, not all of them. The DNA was the basis for D and trimming; V, J and clone size are from that table. The sample consists of about 270,000 clones, 85% to 90% of them appearing once. Germline V gene lookup returns CDR1 SGDLS and CDR2 YYNGEE. V gave up 0 bases and J gave up 4 bases; unmatched junction bases: 12. This CDR3 is 18 amino acids long. Seattle cases were enrolled at active infection and followed longitudinally.

Sequences were obtained from peripheral blood. The V and J genes are TRBV9 and TRBJ2-5, with TRBD1 matching 10 bases. The clonotype was recovered from a woman aged 25 to 39 with COVID-19, enrolled during active disease. CDR3 sequence reads: CASSVGYIGTGVGETQYF. CDR3 nucleotides: TGTGCCAGCAGCGTAGGTTATATTGGGACAGGGGTAGGAGAGACCCAGTACTTC.